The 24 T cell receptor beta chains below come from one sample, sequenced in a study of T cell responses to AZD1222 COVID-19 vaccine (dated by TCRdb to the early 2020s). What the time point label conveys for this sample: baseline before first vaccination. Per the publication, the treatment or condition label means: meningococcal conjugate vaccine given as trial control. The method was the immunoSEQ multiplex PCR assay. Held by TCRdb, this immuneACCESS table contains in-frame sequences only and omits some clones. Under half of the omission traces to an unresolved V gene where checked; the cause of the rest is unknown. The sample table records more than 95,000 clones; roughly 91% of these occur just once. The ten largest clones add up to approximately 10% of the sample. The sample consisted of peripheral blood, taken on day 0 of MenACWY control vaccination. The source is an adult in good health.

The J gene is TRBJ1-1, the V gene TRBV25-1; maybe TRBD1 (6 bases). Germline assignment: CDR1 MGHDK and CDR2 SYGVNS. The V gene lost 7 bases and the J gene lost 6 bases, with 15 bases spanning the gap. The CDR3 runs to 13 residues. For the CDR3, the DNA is TGTGCCAGCACTCGGGGAGGGGGGTCTGAAGCTTTCTTT. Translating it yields CASTRGGGSEAFF.

CDR3: CASSTQGDTGELFF. DNA of the CDR3: TGTGCCAGCAGCACACAGGGGGACACCGGGGAGCTGTTTTTT. The V and J genes are TRBV7-9 and TRBJ2-2, with 8 nucleotides matching TRBD1. The CDR3 extends over 14 amino acids. From germline, CDR1 is SEHNR and CDR2 FQNEAQ (reference sequence). The trim removed 5 bases at V and 3 bases at J, leaving 2 bases unmatched.

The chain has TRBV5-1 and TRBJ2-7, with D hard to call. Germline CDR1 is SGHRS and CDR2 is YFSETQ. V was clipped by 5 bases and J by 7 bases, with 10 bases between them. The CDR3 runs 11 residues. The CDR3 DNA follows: TGCGCCAGCAGGGGGATGGGGGAGCAGTACTTC. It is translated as CASRGMGEQYF.

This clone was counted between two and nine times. Here the CDR3 DNA reads TGTGCCAGCAGCTCGATATCGGACACCATATATTTT. Encoded protein: CASSSISDTIYF. V and J are TRBV9 and TRBJ1-3, with D unresolved. The CDR3 loop spans 12 amino acids. V shed 4 bases and J shed 8 bases, with 10 bases lying between them. Looked up from germline, CDR1 is SGDLS and CDR2 is YYNGEE.

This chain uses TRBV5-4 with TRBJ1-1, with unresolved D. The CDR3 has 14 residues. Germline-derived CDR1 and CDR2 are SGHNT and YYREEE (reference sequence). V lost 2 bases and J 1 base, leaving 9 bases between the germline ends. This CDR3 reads CASSLNPENTEAFF. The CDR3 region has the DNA TGTGCCAGCAGCTTAAATCCCGAGAACACTGAAGCTTTCTTT.

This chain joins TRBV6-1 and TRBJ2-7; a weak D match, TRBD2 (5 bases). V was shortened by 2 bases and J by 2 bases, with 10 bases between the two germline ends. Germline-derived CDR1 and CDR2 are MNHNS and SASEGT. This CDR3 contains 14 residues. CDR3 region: CASSELLGAYEQYF. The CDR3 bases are TGTGCCAGCAGTGAATTACTCGGGGCCTACGAGCAGTACTTC.

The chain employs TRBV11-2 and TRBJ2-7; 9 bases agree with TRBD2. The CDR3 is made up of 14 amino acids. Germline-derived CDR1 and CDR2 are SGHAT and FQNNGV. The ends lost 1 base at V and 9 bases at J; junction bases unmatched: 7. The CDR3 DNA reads TGTGCCAGCAGCTTAGTTACTAGCGGGTTGGGGCAGTACTTC. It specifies CASSLVTSGLGQYF.

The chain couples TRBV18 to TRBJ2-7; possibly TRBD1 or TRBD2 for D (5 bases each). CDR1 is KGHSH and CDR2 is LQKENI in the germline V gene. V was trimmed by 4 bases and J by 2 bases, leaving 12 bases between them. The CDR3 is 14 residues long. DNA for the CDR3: TGTGCCAGCTCACGGGACCCCACCGCCTACGAGCAGTACTTC. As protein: CASSRDPTAYEQYF. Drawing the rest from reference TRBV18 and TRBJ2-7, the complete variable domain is NAGVMQNPRHLVRRRGQEARLRCSPMKGHSHVYWYRQLPEEGLKFMVYLQKENIIDESGMPKERFSAEFPKEGPSILRIQQVVRGDSAAYFCASSRDPTAYEQYFGPGTRLTVT.

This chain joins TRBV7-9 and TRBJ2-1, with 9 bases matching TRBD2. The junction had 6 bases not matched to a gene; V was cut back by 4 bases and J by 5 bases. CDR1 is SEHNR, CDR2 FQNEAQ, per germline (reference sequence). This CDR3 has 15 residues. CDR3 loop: CASSSVAGVNNEQFF. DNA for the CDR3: TGTGCCAGCAGCTCCGTAGCGGGGGTGAACAATGAGCAGTTCTTC.

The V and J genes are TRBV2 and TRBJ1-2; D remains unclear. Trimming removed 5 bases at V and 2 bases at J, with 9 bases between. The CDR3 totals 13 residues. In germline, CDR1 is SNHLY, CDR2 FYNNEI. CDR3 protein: CASSTDINYGYTF. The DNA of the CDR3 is TGTGCCAGCAGTACCGACATAAACTATGGCTACACCTTC.

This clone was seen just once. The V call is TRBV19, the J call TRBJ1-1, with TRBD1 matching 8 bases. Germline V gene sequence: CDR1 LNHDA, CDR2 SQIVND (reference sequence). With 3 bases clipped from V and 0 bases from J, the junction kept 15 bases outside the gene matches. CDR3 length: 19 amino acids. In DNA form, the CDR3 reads TGTGCCAGTAGTATGTTGGTTCAGGACAGGGTCTTTTTGAACACTGAAGCTTTCTTT. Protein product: CASSMLVQDRVFLNTEAFF.

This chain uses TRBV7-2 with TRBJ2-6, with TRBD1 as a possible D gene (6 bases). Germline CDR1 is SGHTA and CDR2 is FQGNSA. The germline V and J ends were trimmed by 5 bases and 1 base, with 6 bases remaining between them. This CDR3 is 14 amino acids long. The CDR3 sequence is CASSTGSGANVLTF. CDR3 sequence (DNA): TGTGCCAGCAGCACAGGGTCTGGGGCCAACGTCCTGACTTTC. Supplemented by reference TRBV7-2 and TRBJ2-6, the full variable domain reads GAGVSQSPSNKVTEKGKDVELRCDPISGHTALYWYRQSLGQGLEFLIYFQGNSAPDKSGLPSDRFSAERTGGSVSTLTIQRTQQEDSAVYLCASSTGSGANVLTFGAGSRLTVL.

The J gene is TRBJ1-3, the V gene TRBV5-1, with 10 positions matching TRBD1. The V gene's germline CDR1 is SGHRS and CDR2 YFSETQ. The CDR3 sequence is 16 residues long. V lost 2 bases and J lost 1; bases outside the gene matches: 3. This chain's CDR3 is CASSFGTGDSGNTIYF. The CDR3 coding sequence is TGCGCCAGCAGCTTTGGGACAGGGGATTCTGGAAACACCATATATTTT.

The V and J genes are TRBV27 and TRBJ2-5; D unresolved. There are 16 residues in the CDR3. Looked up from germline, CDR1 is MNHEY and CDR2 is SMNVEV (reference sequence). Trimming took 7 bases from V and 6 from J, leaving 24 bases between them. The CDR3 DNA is TGTGCCAGCACAACCATTGGCCTGAATGGTGGAAAGACCCAGTACTTC. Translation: CASTTIGLNGGKTQYF.

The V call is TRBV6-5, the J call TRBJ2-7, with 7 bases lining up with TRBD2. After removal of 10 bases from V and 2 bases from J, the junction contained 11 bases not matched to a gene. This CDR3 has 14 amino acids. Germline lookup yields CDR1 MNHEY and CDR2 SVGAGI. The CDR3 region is CAIVPSGEPYEQYF. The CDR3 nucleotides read TGTGCCATAGTACCCAGCGGGGAGCCCTACGAGCAGTACTTC.

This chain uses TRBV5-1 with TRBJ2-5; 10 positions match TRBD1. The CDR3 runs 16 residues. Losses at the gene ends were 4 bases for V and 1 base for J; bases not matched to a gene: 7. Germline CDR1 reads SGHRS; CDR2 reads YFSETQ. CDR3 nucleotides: TGCGCCAGCAGCGGGGGACAGGGGCTTTTCCAAGAGACCCAGTACTTC. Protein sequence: CASSGGQGLFQETQYF.

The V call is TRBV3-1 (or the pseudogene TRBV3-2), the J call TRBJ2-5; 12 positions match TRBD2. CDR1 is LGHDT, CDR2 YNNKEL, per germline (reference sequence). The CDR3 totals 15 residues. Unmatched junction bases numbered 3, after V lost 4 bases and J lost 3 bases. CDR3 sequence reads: CASSLSSGREETQYF. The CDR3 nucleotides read TGTGCCAGCAGCCTCTCTAGCGGGAGGGAAGAGACCCAGTACTTC.

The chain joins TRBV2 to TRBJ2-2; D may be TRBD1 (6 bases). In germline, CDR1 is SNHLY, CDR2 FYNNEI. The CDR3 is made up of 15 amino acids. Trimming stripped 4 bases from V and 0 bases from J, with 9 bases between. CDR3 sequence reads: CASSAGTTNTGELFF. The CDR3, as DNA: TGTGCCAGCAGTGCCGGGACAACGAACACCGGGGAGCTGTTTTTT.

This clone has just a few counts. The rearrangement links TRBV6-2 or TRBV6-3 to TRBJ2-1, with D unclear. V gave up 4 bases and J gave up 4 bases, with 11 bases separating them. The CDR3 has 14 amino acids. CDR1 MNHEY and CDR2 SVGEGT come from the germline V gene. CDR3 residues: CASSWQLDYNEQFF. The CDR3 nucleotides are TGTGCCAGCAGTTGGCAGCTAGATTACAATGAGCAGTTCTTC.

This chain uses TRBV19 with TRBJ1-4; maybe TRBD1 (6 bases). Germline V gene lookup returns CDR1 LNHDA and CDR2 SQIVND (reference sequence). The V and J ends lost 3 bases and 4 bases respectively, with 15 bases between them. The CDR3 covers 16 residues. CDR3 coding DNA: TGTGCCAGTAGTATGCGGAAGACAGGACTTAATGAAAAACTGTTTTTT. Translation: CASSMRKTGLNEKLFF.

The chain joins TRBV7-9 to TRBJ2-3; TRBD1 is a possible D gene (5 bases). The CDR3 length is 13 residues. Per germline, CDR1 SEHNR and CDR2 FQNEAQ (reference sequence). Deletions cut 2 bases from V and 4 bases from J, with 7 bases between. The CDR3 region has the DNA TGTGCCAGCAGCTTAAGGGGCCCAGATACGCAGTATTTT. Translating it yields CASSLRGPDTQYF.

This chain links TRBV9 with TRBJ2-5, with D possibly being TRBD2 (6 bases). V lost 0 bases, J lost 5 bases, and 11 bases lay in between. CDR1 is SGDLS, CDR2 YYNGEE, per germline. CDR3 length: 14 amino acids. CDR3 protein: CASSVVSSGETQYF. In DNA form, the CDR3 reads TGTGCCAGCAGCGTAGTAAGTAGCGGTGAGACCCAGTACTTC.

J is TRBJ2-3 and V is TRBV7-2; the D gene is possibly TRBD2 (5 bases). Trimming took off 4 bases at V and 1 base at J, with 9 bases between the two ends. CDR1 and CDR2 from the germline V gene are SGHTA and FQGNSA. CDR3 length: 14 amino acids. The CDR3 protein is CASSSRTGTDTQYF. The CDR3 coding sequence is TGTGCCAGCAGCTCTCGGACTGGCACAGATACGCAGTATTTT.

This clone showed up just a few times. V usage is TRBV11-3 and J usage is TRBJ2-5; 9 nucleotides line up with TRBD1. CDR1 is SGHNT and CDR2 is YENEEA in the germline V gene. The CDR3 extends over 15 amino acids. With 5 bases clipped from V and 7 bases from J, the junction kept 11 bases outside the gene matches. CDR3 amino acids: CASSPVGQGIATQYF. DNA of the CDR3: TGTGCCAGCAGCCCGGTGGGACAGGGCATTGCGACCCAGTACTTC.